The entry below gives a single TCR beta chain sequence along with its context. The data are from a study of blood T cell repertoires in COVID-19. Overall study context: The United States, Italy and Spain were the sources of the acute and convalescent COVID-19 samples. PBMCs, B-cell-depleted T cells, or T cells were the source of the cDNA or gDNA that made up the material.

J gave up 2 bases and V 7 bases, and 8 bases lay outside the gene matches. The CDR3 is 15 amino acids. Per germline, CDR1 MDHEN and CDR2 SYDVKM. Per the original data handling: For nucleated cells, counts were estimated from reference gene primer amplification. Clones were sequenced by immunoSEQ multiplex PCR, and TCRdb holds only the in-frame ones, with some missing. The DNA was the basis for D and trimming; V, J and clone size are from that table. In the table there are over 150,000 clones, 70% to 90% of which are singletons. The source is a man in his sixties with COVID-19, enrolled during active disease. The material sequenced was peripheral blood. The chain has TRBV28 and TRBJ1-1; 9 bases line up with TRBD1. Here the CDR3 reads CASTGQGRGNTEAFF. Here the CDR3 DNA reads TGTGCCAGCACCGGACAGGGGCGAGGAAACACTGAAGCTTTCTTT.